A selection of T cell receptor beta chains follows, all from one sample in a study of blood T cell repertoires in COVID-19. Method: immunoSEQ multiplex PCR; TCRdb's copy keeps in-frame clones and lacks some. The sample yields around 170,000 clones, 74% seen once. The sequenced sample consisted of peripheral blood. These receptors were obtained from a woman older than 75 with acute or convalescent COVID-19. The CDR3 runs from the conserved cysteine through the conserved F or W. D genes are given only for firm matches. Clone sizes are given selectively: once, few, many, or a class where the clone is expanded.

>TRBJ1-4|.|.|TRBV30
TGTGCGGGGGGGGCAACTAATGAAAAACTGTTTTTT
CAGGATNEKLFF
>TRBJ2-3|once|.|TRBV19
TGTGCCAGTAGTCCCCGAGGACAGTCCACAGATACGCAGTATTTT
CASSPRGQSTDTQYF
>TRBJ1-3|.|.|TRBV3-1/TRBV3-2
TGTGCCAGCAGCCAAGCCCAGGGTGGAAACACCATATATTTT
CASSQAQGGNTIYF
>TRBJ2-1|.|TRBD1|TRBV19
TGTGCCAGTAGTATAGAGCCGGGACAGGGTACAATGGTGCAGTTCTTC
CASSIEPGQGTMVQFF
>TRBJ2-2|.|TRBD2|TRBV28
TGTGCCAGCAGTACCACGACTAGCGGGAGGGTGTACACCGGGGAGCTGTTTTTT
CASSTTTSGRVYTGELFF
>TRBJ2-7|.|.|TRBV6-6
TGTGCCAGCAGGGACAGCCTTTCCTACGAGCAGTACTTC
CASRDSLSYEQYF
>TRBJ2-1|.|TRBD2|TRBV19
TGTGCCAGTAGTATGCCCAGCGGGAGGGCCGAGCACAATGAGCAGTTCTTC
CASSMPSGRAEHNEQFF
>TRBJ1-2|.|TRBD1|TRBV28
TGTGCCAGCACCTCAGGGGGCGAGGGCCTGTCTGACTACACCTTC
CASTSGGEGLSDYTF
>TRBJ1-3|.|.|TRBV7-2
TGTGCCAGCAGCTTGGGTGCGGGGGCTTTTGGTGGAAACACCATATATTTT
CASSLGAGAFGGNTIYF
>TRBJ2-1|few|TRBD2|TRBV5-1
TGCGCCAGCAGCTTGGGGACTAGCGGAGCAACCAATGAGCAGTTCTTC
CASSLGTSGATNEQFF
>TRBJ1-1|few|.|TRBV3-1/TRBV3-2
TGTGCCAGCAGCCACGGGTACAACACTGAAGCTTTCTTT
CASSHGYNTEAFF
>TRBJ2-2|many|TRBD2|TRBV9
TGTGCCAGCAGCTCGGGACTAGCGGGGAACACCGGGGAGCTGTTTTTT
CASSSGLAGNTGELFF
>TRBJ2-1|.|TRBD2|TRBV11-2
TGTGCCAGCAGCGTCGGGACTAGCGGGAGAGAACAGTTCTTC
CASSVGTSGREQFF
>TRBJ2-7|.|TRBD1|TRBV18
TGTGCCAGCTCACCTCCGGGACAGTCCTACGAGCAGTACTTC
CASSPPGQSYEQYF
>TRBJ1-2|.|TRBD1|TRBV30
TGTGCCTGGACCCGGGACAGGGCGATCGGCTACACCTTC
CAWTRDRAIGYTF
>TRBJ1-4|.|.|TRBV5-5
TGTGCCAGCAGCCAAGCTGGGACTGAACATGAAAAACTGTTTTTT
CASSQAGTEHEKLFF
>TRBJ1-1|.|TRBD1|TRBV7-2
TGTGCCAGCAGCGCCGTACAGGGGCGAGGAAACACTGAAGCTTTCTTT
CASSAVQGRGNTEAFF
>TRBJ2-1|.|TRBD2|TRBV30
TGTGCCTGGAGTGTACTAGCGGGGGTCTACAATGAGCAGTTCTTC
CAWSVLAGVYNEQFF
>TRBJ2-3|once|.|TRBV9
TGTGCCAGCTCTCGGCAGGGATCAACAGATACGCAGTATTTT
CASSRQGSTDTQYF
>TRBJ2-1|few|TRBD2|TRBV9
TGTGCCAGCAGCTCCAGCGGGAGCGGGAATGAGCAGTTCTTC
CASSSSGSGNEQFF
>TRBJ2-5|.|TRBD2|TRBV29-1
TGCAGCGTTGATTTGACGAGGGAGGGCCAGTTTGAGACCCAGTACTTC
CSVDLTREGQFETQYF
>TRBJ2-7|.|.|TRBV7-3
TGTGCCAGCAGCCAAATCCTACAGGGTTCTGGATCGTACGCCGAGCAGTACTTC
CASSQILQGSGSYAEQYF
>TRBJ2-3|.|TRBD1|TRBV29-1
TGCAGCGTAGGAACCGGGACAGGGGGCACAGATACGCAGTATTTT
CSVGTGTGGTDTQYF
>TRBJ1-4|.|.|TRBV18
TGTGCCAGCTCACCCCGGGAGGCTCGCAATGAAAAACTGTTTTTT
CASSPREARNEKLFF
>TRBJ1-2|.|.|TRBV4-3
TGCGCCAGCAGCCAAGATTCAGGCTATGGCTACACCTTC
CASSQDSGYGYTF
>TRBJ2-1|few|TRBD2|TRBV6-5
TGTGCCAGCCTATCTACTAGCGGAGTCTACAATGAGCAGTTCTTC
CASLSTSGVYNEQFF
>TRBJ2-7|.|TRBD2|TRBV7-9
TGTGCCAGCAACCTCGGGACTAGCGGGATATACGAGCAGTACTTC
CASNLGTSGIYEQYF
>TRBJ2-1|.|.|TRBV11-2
TGTGCCAGCAGCATCCAGCGGGCGTCCTACAATGAGCAGTTCTTC
CASSIQRASYNEQFF
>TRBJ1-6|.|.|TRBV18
TGTGCCAGCTCACCCGACACCAGGGTGGATTCACCCCTCCACTTT
CASSPDTRVDSPLHF
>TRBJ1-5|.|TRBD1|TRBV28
TGTGCCAGCAGTCCGTCGACAGGGGGCAATCAGCCCCAGCATTTT
CASSPSTGGNQPQHF
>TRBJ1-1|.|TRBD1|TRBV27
TGTGCCAGCAGTTCGGCAGGGGGCGCGGACACTGAAGCTTTCTTT
CASSSAGGADTEAFF
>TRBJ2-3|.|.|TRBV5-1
TGCGCCAGCAGCTTGGCCCCGTTTACTCCCGAGCGGGATACGCAGTATTTT
CASSLAPFTPERDTQYF
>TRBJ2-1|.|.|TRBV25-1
TGTGCCAGCAGTGACTCACAGGGAGTCACCTACAATGAGCAGTTCTTC
CASSDSQGVTYNEQFF
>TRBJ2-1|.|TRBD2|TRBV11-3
TGTGCCAGCAGCAACGAGGGACTAGCGGGAGGTGAGCAGTTCTTC
CASSNEGLAGGEQFF
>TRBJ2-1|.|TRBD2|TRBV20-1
TGCAGTGCTAGTTTAGCGGGAAGCTCCTACAATGAGCAGTTCTTC
CSASLAGSSYNEQFF
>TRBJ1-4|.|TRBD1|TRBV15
TGTGCCACCAGCCGGGACAGGACTGCAACTAATGAAAAACTGTTTTTT
CATSRDRTATNEKLFF
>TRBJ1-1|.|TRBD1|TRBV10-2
TGCGCCAGCAGTGAGGGCTTCAGGGGGCGGGGCACTGAAGCTTTCTTT
CASSEGFRGRGTEAFF
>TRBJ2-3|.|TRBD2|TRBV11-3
TGTGCCAGCAGCCCTGGACTAGCGGGAGGGACCACAGATACGCAGTATTTT
CASSPGLAGGTTDTQYF
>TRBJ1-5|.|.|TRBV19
TGTGCCAGTAGTGGGACAACGACCCTCAATCAGCCCCAGCATTTT
CASSGTTTLNQPQHF
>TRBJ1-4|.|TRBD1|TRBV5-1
TGCGCCAGCAGCGCGGGACAGGGGGCCTTTGAAAAACTGTTTTTT
CASSAGQGAFEKLFF
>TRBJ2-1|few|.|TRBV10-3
TGTGCCATCAGTGCCGACAATGAGCAGTTCTTC
CAISADNEQFF
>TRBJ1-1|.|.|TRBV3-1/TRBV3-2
TGTGCCAGCAGCCAAGGGGACAAGAACACTGAAGCTTTCTTT
CASSQGDKNTEAFF
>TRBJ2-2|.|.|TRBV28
TGTGCCAGCAGCCGAAGGAGGCCCGGGGAGCTGTTTTTT
CASSRRRPGELFF
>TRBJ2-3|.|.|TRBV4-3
TGCGCCAGCAGCCAAAGTCTGGGGCGGCAGTATTTT
CASSQSLGRQYF
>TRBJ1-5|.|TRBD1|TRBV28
TGTGCCAGTAACAGGGGATTTAGCAATCAGCCCCAGCATTTT
CASNRGFSNQPQHF